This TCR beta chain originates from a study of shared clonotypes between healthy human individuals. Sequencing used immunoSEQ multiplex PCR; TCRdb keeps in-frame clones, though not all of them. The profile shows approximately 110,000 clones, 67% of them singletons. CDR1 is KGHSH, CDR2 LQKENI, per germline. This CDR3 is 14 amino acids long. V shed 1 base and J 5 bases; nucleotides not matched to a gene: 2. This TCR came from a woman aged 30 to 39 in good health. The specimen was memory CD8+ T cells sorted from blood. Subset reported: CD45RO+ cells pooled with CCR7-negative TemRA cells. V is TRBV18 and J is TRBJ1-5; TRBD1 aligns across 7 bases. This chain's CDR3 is CASSPQDRYQPQHF. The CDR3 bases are TGTGCCAGCTCACCACAGGACAGGTATCAGCCCCAGCATTTT.